The 2 T cell receptor beta chains below come from one sample, sequenced in a study of patients and donors after allogeneic stem cell transplantation. Each CDR3 protein is one row after TCRdb ran MiXCR on the RT-PCR reads. The sample yields 45,000 to 65,000 distinct CDR3 sequences, 13% seen once. What was sequenced was blood, either unsorted or a sorted T cell fraction (not recorded which). These receptors all come from a human donor who was either an allogeneic HSCT recipient or a stem cell or donor lymphocyte infusion donor (not recorded which). It is not recorded whose cells these are; they may come from a transplant donor.

Ten or more counts support this clonotype. The chain employs TRBV6-2 or TRBV6-3 and TRBJ2-7; D perhaps matches TRBD2 (5 bases). The CDR3 totals 13 residues. Trimming removed 2 bases from V and 2 bases from J, with 7 bases in between. Germline CDR1 is MNHEY and CDR2 is SVGEGT. This CDR3 reads CASSYDYTYEQYF. The CDR3 coding sequence is TGTGCCAGCAGTTACGACTACACCTACGAGCAGTACTTC.

This rearrangement joins TRBV12-3 or TRBV12-4 to TRBJ1-6; a possible D gene is TRBD1 (6 bases). Trimming took off 4 bases at V and 3 bases at J, with 19 bases between the two ends. The CDR3 consists of 18 residues. The CDR3 region is CASSYTGLRGLYNSPLHF. The CDR3, as DNA: TGTGCCAGCAGTTATACAGGGCTCCGGGGCCTCTATAATTCACCCCTCCACTTT.